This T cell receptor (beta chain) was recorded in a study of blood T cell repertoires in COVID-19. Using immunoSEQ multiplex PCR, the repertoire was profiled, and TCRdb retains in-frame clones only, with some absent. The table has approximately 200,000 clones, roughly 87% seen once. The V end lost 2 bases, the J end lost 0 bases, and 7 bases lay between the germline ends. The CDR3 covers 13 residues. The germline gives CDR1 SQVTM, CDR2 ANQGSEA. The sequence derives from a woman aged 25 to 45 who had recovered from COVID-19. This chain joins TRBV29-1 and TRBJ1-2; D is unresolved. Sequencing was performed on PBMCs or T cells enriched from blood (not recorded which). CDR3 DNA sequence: TGCAGCGTTGAAATAACGGCTAACTATGGCTACACCTTC. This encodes CSVEITANYGYTF.